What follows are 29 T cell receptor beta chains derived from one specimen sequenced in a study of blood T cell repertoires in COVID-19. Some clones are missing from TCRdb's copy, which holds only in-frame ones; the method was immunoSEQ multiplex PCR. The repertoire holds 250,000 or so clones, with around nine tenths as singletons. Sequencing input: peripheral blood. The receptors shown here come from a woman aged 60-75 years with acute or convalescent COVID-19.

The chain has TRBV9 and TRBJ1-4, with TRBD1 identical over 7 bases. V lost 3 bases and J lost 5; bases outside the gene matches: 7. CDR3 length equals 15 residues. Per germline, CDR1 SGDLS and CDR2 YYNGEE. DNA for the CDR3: TGTGCCAGCAGCGCCCGACAGGGACCAAATGAAAAACTGTTTTTT. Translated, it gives CASSARQGPNEKLFF.

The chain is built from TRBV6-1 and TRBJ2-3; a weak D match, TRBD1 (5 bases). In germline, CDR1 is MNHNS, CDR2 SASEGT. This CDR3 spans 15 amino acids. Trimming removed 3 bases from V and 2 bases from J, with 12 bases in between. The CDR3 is CASSDDSATTDTQYF. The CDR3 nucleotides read TGTGCCAGCAGTGATGACAGCGCTACCACAGATACGCAGTATTTT.

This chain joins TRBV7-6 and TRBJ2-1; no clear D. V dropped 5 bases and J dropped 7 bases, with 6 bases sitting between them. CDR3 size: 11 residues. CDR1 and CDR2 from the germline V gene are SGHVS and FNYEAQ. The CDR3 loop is CASSLQNEQFF. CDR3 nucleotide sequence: TGTGCCAGCAGCCTACAGAATGAGCAGTTCTTC. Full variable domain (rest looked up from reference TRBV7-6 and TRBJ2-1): GAGVSQSPRYKVTKRGQDVALRCDPISGHVSLYWYRQALGQGPEFLTYFNYEAQQDKSGLPNDRFSAERPEGSISTLTIQRTEQRDSAMYRCASSLQNEQFFGPGTRLTVL.

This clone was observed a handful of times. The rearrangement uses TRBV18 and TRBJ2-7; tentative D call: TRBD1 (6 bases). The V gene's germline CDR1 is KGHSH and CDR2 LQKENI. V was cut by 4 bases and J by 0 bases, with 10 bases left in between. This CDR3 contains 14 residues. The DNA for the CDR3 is TGTGCCAGCTCACACGACAGGAGCTCCTACGAGCAGTACTTC. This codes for CASSHDRSSYEQYF.

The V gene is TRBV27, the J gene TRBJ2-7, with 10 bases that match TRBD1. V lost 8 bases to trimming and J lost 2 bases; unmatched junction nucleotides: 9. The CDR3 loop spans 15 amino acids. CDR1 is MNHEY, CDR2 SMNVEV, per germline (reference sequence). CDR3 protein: CASRMTGGAPYEQYF. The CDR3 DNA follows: TGTGCCAGCCGTATGACAGGGGGCGCGCCCTACGAGCAGTACTTC.

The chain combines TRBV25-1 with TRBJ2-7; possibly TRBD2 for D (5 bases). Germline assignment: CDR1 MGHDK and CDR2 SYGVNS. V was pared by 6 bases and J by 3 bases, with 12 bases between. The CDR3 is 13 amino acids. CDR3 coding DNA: TGTGCCAGCAGGTTAGGGAGCCTCTACGAGCAGTACTTC. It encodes CASRLGSLYEQYF.

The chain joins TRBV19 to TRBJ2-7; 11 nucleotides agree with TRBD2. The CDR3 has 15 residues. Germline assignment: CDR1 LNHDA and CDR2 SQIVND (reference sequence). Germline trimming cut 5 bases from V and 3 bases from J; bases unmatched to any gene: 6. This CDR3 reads CASSPGTSGNYEQYF. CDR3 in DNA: TGTGCCAGTAGTCCGGGGACTAGCGGAAACTACGAGCAGTACTTC.

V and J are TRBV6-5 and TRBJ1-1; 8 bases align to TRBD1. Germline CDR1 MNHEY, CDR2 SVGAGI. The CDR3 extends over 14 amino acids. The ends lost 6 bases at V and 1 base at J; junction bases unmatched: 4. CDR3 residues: CASRNRGKNTEAFF. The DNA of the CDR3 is TGTGCCAGCAGAAACAGGGGGAAGAACACTGAAGCTTTCTTT.

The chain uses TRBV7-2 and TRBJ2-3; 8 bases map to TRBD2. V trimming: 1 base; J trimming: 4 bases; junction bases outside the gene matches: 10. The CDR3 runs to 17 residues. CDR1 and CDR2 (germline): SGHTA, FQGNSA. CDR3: CASSLGLGGRWSDTQYF. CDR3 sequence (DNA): TGTGCCAGCAGCTTAGGCCTCGGCGGGAGGTGGTCAGATACGCAGTATTTT.

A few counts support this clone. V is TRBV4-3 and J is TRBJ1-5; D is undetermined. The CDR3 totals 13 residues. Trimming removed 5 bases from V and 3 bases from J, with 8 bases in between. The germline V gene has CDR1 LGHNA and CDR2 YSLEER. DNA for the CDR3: TGCGCCAGCAGCGCAGGTCTCAATCAGCCCCAGCATTTT. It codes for CASSAGLNQPQHF.

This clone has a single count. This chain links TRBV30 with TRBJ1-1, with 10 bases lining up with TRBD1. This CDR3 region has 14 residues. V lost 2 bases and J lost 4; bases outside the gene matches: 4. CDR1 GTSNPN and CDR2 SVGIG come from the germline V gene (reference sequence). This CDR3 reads CAWSPGTGVTEAFF. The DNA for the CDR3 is TGTGCCTGGAGTCCAGGGACAGGGGTCACTGAAGCTTTCTTT. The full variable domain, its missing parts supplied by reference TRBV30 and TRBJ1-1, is SQTIHQWPATLVQPVGSPLSLECTVEGTSNPNLYWYRQAAGRGLQLLFYSVGIGQISSEVPQNLSASRPQDRQFILSSKKLLLSDSGFYLCAWSPGTGVTEAFFGQGTRLTVV.

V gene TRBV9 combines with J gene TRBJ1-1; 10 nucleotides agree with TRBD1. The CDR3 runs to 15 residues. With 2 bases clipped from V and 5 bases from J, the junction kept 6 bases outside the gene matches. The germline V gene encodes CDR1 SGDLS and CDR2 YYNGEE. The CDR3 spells CASSVPGTGETEAFF. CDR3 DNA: TGTGCCAGCAGCGTCCCCGGGACAGGGGAGACTGAAGCTTTCTTT.

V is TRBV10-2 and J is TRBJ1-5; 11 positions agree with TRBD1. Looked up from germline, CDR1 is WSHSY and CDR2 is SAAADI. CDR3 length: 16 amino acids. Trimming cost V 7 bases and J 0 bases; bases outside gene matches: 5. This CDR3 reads CASTGTGGLSNQPQHF. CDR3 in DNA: TGCGCCAGCACCGGGACAGGGGGGCTTAGCAATCAGCCCCAGCATTTT.

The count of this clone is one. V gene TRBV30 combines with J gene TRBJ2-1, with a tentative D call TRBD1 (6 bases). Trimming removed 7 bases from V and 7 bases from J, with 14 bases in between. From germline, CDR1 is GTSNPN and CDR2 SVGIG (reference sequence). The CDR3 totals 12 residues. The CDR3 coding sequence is TGTGCCTTTTCCAGGGGAATGAATGAGCAGTTCTTC. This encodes CAFSRGMNEQFF.

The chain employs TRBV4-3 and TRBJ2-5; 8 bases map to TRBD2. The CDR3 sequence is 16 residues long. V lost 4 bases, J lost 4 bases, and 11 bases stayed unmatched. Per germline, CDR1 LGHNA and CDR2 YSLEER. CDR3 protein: CASSPGSGSRGETQYF. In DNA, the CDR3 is TGCGCCAGCAGCCCTGGGAGCGGGAGCCGGGGAGAGACCCAGTACTTC.

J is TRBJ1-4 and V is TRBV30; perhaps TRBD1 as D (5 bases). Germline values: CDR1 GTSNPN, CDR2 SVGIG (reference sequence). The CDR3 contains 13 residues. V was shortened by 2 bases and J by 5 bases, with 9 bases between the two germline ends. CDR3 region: CAWSRQPNEKLFF. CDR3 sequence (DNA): TGTGCCTGGAGTCGACAGCCGAATGAAAAACTGTTTTTT.

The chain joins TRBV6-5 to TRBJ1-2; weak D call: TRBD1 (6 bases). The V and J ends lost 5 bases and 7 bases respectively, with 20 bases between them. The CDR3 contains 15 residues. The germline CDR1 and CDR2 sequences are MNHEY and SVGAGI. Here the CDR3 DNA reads TGTGCCAGCAGTATGAACACAAGGGGGTCTGCTGGCTACACCTTC. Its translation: CASSMNTRGSAGYTF.

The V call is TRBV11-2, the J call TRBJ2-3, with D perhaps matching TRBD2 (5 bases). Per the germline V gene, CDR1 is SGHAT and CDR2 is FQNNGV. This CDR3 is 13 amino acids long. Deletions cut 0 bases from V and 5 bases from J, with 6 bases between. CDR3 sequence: CASSLDRGDTQYF. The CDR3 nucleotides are TGTGCCAGCAGCTTAGATCGGGGAGATACGCAGTATTTT.

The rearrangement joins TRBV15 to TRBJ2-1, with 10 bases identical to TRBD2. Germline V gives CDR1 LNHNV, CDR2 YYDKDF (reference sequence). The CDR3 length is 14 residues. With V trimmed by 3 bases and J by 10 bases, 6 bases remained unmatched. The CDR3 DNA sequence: TGTGCCACCAGCAGGCTAGCGGGAGCAGGGGAGCAGTTCTTC. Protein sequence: CATSRLAGAGEQFF.

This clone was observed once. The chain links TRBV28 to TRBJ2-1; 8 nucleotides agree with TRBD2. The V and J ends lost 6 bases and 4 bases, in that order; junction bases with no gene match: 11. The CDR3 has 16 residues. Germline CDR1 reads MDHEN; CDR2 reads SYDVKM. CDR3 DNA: TGTGCCAGCAGCACGCACGGGACTAGACGATACAATGAGCAGTTCTTC. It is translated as CASSTHGTRRYNEQFF.

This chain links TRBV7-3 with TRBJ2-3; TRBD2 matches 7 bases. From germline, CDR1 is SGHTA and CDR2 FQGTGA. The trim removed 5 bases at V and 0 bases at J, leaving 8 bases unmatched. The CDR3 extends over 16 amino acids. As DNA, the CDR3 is TGTGCCAGCAGCCTCCGGGGTAGCGGGAGCACAGATACGCAGTATTTT. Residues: CASSLRGSGSTDTQYF.

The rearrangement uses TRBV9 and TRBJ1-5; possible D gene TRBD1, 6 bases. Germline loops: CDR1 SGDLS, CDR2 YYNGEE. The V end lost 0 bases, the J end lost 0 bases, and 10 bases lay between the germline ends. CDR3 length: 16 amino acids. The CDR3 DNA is TGTGCCAGCAGCGTAGAGACAGGACATAGCAATCAGCCCCAGCATTTT. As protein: CASSVETGHSNQPQHF.

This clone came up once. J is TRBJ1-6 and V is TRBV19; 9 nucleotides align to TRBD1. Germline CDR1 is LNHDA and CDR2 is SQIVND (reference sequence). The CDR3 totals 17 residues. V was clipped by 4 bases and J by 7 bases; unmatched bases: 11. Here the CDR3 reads CASSKFSTGGKNSPLHF. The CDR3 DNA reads TGTGCCAGTAGTAAGTTCTCGACAGGGGGGAAGAATTCACCCCTCCACTTT.

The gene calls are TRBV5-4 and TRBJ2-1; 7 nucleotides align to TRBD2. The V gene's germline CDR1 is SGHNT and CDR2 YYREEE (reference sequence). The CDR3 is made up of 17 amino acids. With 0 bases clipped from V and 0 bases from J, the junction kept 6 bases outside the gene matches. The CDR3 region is CASSLDRTRSSYNEQFF. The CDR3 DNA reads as TGTGCCAGCAGCTTGGACAGGACTAGGAGCTCCTACAATGAGCAGTTCTTC. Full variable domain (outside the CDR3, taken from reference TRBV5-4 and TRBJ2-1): ETGVTQSPTHLIKTRGQQVTLRCSSQSGHNTVSWYQQALGQGPQFIFQYYREEENGRGNFPPRFSGLQFPNYSSELNVNALELDDSALYLCASSLDRTRSSYNEQFFGPGTRLTVL.

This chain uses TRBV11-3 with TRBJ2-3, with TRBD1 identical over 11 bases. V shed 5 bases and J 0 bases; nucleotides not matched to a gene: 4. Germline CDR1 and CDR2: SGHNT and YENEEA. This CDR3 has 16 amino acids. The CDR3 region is CASSRRDRGSTDTQYF. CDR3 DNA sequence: TGTGCCAGCAGCCGAAGGGACAGGGGGAGCACAGATACGCAGTATTTT.

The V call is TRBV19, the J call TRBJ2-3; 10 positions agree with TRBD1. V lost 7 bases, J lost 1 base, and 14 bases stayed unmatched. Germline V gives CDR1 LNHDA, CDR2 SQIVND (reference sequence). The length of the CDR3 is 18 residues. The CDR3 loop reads CASKGRTGGSFGTDTQYF. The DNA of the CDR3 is TGTGCCAGTAAGGGAAGGACAGGGGGAAGTTTTGGCACAGATACGCAGTATTTT.

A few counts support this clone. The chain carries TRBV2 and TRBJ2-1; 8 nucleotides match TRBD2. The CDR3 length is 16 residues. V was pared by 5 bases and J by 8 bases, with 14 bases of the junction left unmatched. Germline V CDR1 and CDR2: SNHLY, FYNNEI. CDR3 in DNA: TGTGCCAGCAGTTCCTCCAGCGGGAGAGGGTTGTATGAGCAGTTCTTC. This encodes CASSSSSGRGLYEQFF.

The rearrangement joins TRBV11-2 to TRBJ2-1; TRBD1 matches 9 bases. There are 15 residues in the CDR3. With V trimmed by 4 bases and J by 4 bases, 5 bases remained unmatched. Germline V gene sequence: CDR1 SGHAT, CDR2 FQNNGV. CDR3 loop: CASSWGQGEYNEQFF. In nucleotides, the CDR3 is TGTGCCAGCAGCTGGGGACAGGGCGAGTACAATGAGCAGTTCTTC.

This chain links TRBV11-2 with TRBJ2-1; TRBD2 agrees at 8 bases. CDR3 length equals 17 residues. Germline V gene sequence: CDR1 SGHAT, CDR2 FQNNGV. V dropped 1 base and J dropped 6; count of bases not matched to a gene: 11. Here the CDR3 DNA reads TGTGCCAGCAGCTTAGCGGGAGGGCCCTACTCCCCCAATGAGCAGTTCTTC. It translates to CASSLAGGPYSPNEQFF.